This TCR beta chain came from a study of OX40 agonist ivuxolimab in advanced cancers. Background on the study: People who had prior anti-PD-1, anti-PD-L1 or anti-CTLA-4 therapy could take part, and under 50% had some. A partial response was reached by three patients: one with hepatocellular carcinoma and two with cutaneous melanoma.

The sampling schedule covered blood at baseline, cycle 4 day 1, and cycle 7 day 1. The method was immunoSEQ multiplex PCR; TCRdb's version includes in-frame clones alone and lacks a portion of them. The profile shows 45,000 or so clones, around 92% of them singletons. The sequencing here drew on CD4+ or CD8+ T cells sorted from blood, taken in a trial of the OX40 agonist ivuxolimab. The sequence came from an adult with an advanced solid tumor such as melanoma, head and neck, liver or kidney cancer.

The CDR3, as DNA: TGCGCCAGCAGCCAAGAGCCGGGACTCATCTACTCCCGGGAGACCCAGTACTTC. This translates into CASSQEPGLIYSRETQYF. The genes are TRBV4-1 and TRBJ2-5, with D perhaps TRBD2 (6 bases). Germline V gives CDR1 MGHRA, CDR2 YSYEKL. Trimming cost V 0 bases and J 5 bases, with 22 bases left between them. The CDR3 has 18 residues.